A selection of T cell receptor beta chains follows, all from one sample in a study of blood T cell repertoires in COVID-19. Sequencing was performed with immunoSEQ multiplex PCR; in TCRdb, only in-frame clones are kept and a portion is missing. The table lists roughly 34,000 clones, roughly 85% of them singletons. Sequencing was done on a sample of peripheral blood. The source of these receptors is a man older than 75 with active COVID-19. CDR3s include the opening cysteine and the closing phenylalanine or tryptophan. A D gene is named only where the DNA matches it firmly. Clone size, where shown, is once, few, many, or a class for clones that have expanded.

D gene	V gene	J gene	clone size	CDR3 DNA	CDR3 protein
TRBD1	TRBV28	TRBJ1-2	NA	TGTGCCAGCAGTCGACAGGGGTCTACTGGCTACACCTTC	CASSRQGSTGYTF
TRBD2	TRBV6-5	TRBJ2-1	NA	TGTGCCAGCAGCCCACTAGCGGGGGGGTTCAATGAGCAGTTCTTC	CASSPLAGGFNEQFF
TRBD1	TRBV29-1	TRBJ2-7	NA	TGCAGCGTTGCCCCGACAGGGAGCTCCTACGAGCAGTACTTC	CSVAPTGSSYEQYF
NA	TRBV7-8	TRBJ1-3	NA	TGTGCCAGCAGCTTACCGCGGGTCTCTGGAAACACCATATATTTT	CASSLPRVSGNTIYF
NA	TRBV3-1/TRBV3-2	TRBJ2-7	NA	TGTGCCAGCAGCCAAGGGCGCCTGGAGATTTACGAGCAGTACTTC	CASSQGRLEIYEQYF
NA	TRBV9	TRBJ1-2	NA	TGTGCCAGCAGCGACGTGAGGGCCTATGGCTACACCTTC	CASSDVRAYGYTF
TRBD1	TRBV15	TRBJ1-1	NA	TGTGCCACCAGCACCCAGGGGGCGGACACTGAAGCTTTCTTT	CATSTQGADTEAFF
TRBD1	TRBV5-1	TRBJ2-7	NA	TGCGCCAGCAGCTACCGACAGGGAATTGTTTACGAGCAGTACTTC	CASSYRQGIVYEQYF
TRBD2	TRBV7-9	TRBJ2-5	NA	TGTGCCAGCAGCCCAGTAGCGGGGGGAGAGACCCAGTACTTC	CASSPVAGGETQYF
NA	TRBV6-1	TRBJ2-5	NA	TGTGCCAGCAGTGAAGCCTACCGAGAGACCCAGTACTTC	CASSEAYRETQYF
TRBD1	TRBV28	TRBJ2-4	NA	TGTGCCAGCAGGAGCAGCAGGGGGCGTTTAGACATTCAGTACTTC	CASRSSRGRLDIQYF
NA	TRBV7-9	TRBJ1-1	few	TGTGCCAGCAGCCCACGCTATGGGGGGATGAACACTGAAGCTTTCTTT	CASSPRYGGMNTEAFF
NA	TRBV7-9	TRBJ1-1	NA	TGTGCCAGCAGCTTACAGCGGGTCACTGAAGCTTTCTTT	CASSLQRVTEAFF
TRBD2	TRBV28	TRBJ2-6	NA	TGTGCCAGCAGGTTAGCGGGGTCTGGGGCCAACGTCCTGACTTTC	CASRLAGSGANVLTF
TRBD1	TRBV13	TRBJ1-1	NA	TGTGCCAGCAGCTTCGGAGGGGGCGGTGAAGCTTTCTTT	CASSFGGGGEAFF
NA	TRBV28	TRBJ1-3	NA	TGTGCCAGCAGTTTAAACCCTCGGGGGGGGTTTGTGGGAAACACCATATATTTT	CASSLNPRGGFVGNTIYF
TRBD2	TRBV2	TRBJ2-1	NA	TGTGCCATCGACCCTAGACTAGCGGGGGGGCCAGGTGAGCAGTTCTTC	CAIDPRLAGGPGEQFF
TRBD2	TRBV18	TRBJ2-7	NA	TGTGCCAGCTCACCAGGGACTAGCGGAGCCTACGAGCAGTACTTC	CASSPGTSGAYEQYF
NA	TRBV4-3	TRBJ1-5	NA	TGCGCCAGCAGCCAAGGCGGGGCCACGCCCCAGCATTTT	CASSQGGATPQHF
NA	TRBV19	TRBJ2-1	NA	TGTGCCAGTAGTATTGGAATAGCTGGGAATGAGCAGTTCTTC	CASSIGIAGNEQFF
NA	TRBV5-1	TRBJ1-2	NA	TGCGCCAGCAGCGTAACAGGGTCGGGACCTAACTATGGCTACACCTTC	CASSVTGSGPNYGYTF
NA	TRBV10-3	TRBJ1-5	NA	TGTGCCATCAGCCCTGGGCTCCCCAATCAGCCCCAGCATTTT	CAISPGLPNQPQHF
NA	TRBV4-1	TRBJ1-2	NA	TGCGCCAGCAACCCGGGACACTTTCGCGAGGGCTACACCTTC	CASNPGHFREGYTF
NA	TRBV10-1	TRBJ1-4	NA	TGCGCCAGCCTGGGAGGGAATGAAAAACTGTTTTTT	CASLGGNEKLFF
TRBD2	TRBV9	TRBJ2-1	NA	TGTGCCAGCAGCGCACCCGGGACTAGACTCTACAATGAGCAGTTCTTC	CASSAPGTRLYNEQFF
NA	TRBV7-2	TRBJ1-2	NA	TGTGCCAGCAGCTCCGGGTCTAACTATGGCTACACCTTC	CASSSGSNYGYTF